Following are 8 T cell receptor beta chains from one sample sequenced in a study of blood T cell repertoires in COVID-19. Clones were read by immunoSEQ multiplex PCR, and TCRdb kept only the in-frame ones, dropping some. The sample lists a few hundred thousand clones; more than 85% were seen once. Material: peripheral blood. Receptors were obtained from a woman in her sixties or seventies with COVID-19, enrolled during active disease.

This chain uses TRBV20-1 with TRBJ2-3; D remains unclear. V lost 3 bases to trimming and J lost 3 bases, with 16 bases between them. Germline V gene sequence: CDR1 DFQATT, CDR2 SNEGSKA (reference sequence). The CDR3 consists of 15 residues. This chain's CDR3 is CSASQLAERTDTQYF. In DNA, the CDR3 is TGCAGTGCTAGTCAGTTGGCGGAGAGAACAGATACGCAGTATTTT.

V usage is TRBV7-9 and J usage is TRBJ2-7; 7 bases fit TRBD1. V dropped 5 bases and J dropped 0; count of bases not matched to a gene: 7. CDR1 SEHNR and CDR2 FQNEAQ come from the germline V gene (reference sequence). The CDR3 contains 15 residues. In DNA form, the CDR3 reads TGTGCCAGCAGCGCTAGACAGGGAAGCTCCTACGAGCAGTACTTC. Its translation: CASSARQGSSYEQYF.

V gene TRBV19 combines with J gene TRBJ2-7; 9 nucleotides line up with TRBD2. This CDR3 has 14 amino acids. V shed 5 bases, J shed 2 bases, and the junction held 4 bases outside the gene matches. Germline V gene lookup returns CDR1 LNHDA and CDR2 SQIVND (reference sequence). The CDR3 sequence is CASSRREGTYEQYF. CDR3 bases: TGTGCCAGTAGTCGGCGGGAGGGAACCTACGAGCAGTACTTC.

The rearrangement uses TRBV29-1 and TRBJ2-1, with 12 bases fitting TRBD2. Germline V CDR1 and CDR2: SQVTM, ANQGSEA. V lost 5 bases to trimming and J lost 0 bases; unmatched junction nucleotides: 5. CDR3 length: 16 amino acids. The CDR3 DNA follows: TGCAGCGTTCGACTAGCGGGAGTCGGCTCCTACAATGAGCAGTTCTTC. It translates to CSVRLAGVGSYNEQFF.

CDR3 nucleotide sequence: TGTGCCAGCAGCTTTGGTCCAGCTAACTATGGCTACACCTTC. It specifies CASSFGPANYGYTF. The chain employs TRBV7-2 and TRBJ1-2; D uncertain. Germline V gene data show CDR1 as SGHTA and CDR2 as FQGNSA. V lost 3 bases and J 0 bases, leaving 8 bases between the germline ends. The CDR3 has 14 residues.

This sequence joins TRBV6-6 and TRBJ2-7, with 10 nucleotides matching TRBD2. V trimming: 5 bases; J trimming: 4 bases; junction bases outside the gene matches: 2. Germline V gene sequence: CDR1 MNHNY, CDR2 SVGAGI (reference sequence). The CDR3 has 13 amino acids. CDR3 DNA sequence: TGTGCCAGCAGTAGCGGGAGGGGTTACGAGCAGTACTTC. As protein: CASSSGRGYEQYF.

The chain uses TRBV6-5 and TRBJ1-1, with no clear D. V lost 2 bases, J lost 11 bases, and 12 bases lay in between. The germline gives CDR1 MNHEY, CDR2 SVGAGI. CDR3 size: 12 residues. The CDR3 reads CASSYASGRAFF. The CDR3 coding sequence is TGTGCCAGCAGTTACGCTAGTGGGAGGGCTTTCTTT.

The V call is TRBV30, the J call TRBJ2-3, with 9 bases matching TRBD2. With 2 bases clipped from V and 6 bases from J, the junction kept 6 bases outside the gene matches. This CDR3 region has 14 residues. The germline V gene has CDR1 GTSNPN and CDR2 SVGIG (reference sequence). The CDR3 nucleotides read TGTGCCTGGAGTCGGCGGGAGGGCCCCGATACGCAGTATTTT. Protein product: CAWSRREGPDTQYF.